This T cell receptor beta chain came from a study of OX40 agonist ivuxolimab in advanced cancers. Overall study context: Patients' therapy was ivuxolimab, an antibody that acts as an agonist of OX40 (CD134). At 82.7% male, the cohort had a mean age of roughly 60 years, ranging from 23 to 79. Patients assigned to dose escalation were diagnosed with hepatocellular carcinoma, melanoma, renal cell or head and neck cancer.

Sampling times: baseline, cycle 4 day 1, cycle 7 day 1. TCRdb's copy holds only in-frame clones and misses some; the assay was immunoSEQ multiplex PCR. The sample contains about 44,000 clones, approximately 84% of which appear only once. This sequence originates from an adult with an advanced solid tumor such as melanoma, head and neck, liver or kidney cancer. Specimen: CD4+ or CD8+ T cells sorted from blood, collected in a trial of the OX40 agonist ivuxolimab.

CDR3 bases: TGTGCCAGCAGCGGGGACCGTGCAGCTAATGAAAAACTGTTTTTT. It encodes CASSGDRAANEKLFF. The V gene is TRBV7-9, the J gene TRBJ1-4; a possible D gene is TRBD1 (5 bases). Per germline, CDR1 SEHNR and CDR2 FQNEAQ (reference sequence). The germline V and J ends were trimmed by 5 bases and 3 bases, with 13 bases remaining between them. CDR3 length: 15 residues.